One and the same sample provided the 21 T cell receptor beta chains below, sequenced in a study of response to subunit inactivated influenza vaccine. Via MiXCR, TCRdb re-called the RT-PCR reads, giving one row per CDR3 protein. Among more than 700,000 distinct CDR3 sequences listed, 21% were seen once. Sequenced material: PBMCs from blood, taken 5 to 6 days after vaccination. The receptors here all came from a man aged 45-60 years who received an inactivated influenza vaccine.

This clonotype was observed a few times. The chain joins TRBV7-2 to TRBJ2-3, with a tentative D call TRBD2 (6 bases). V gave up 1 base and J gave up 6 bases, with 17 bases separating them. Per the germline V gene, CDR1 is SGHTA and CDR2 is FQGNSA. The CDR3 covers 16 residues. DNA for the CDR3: TGTGCCAGCAGCTTAGGGGGCGGGACCACCAGGGATACGCAGTATTTT. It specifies CASSLGGGTTRDTQYF.

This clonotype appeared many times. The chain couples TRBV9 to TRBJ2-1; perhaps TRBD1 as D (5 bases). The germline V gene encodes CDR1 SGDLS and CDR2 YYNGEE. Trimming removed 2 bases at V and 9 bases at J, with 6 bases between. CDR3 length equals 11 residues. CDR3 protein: CASSVQGEQFF. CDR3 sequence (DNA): TGTGCCAGCAGCGTCCAGGGTGAGCAGTTCTTC.

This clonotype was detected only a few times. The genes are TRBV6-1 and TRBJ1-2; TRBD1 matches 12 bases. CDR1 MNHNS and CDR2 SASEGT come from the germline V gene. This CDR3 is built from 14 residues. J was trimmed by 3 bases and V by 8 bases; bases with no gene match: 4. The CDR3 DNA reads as TGTGCCAGCGGAGGGACAGGGGGCGACTATGGCTACACCTTC. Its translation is CASGGTGGDYGYTF.

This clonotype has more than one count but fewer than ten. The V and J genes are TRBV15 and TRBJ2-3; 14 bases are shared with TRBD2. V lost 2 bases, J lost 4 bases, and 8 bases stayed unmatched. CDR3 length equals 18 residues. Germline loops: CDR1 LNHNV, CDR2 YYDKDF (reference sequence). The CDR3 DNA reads TGTGCCACCAGCAGAATACCGGGACTAGCGGGAGAAGCAGATACGCAGTATTTT. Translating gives CATSRIPGLAGEADTQYF.

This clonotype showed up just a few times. CDR3 DNA: TGTGCCAGCAGCTCAGGGACAGACACTGAAGCTTTCTTT. Translating it yields CASSSGTDTEAFF. The chain joins TRBV7-2 to TRBJ1-1; 7 nucleotides align to TRBD1. Per the germline V gene, CDR1 is SGHTA and CDR2 is FQGNSA. Trimming removed 4 bases from V and 3 bases from J; junction bases left unmatched: 2. CDR3 length: 13 amino acids.

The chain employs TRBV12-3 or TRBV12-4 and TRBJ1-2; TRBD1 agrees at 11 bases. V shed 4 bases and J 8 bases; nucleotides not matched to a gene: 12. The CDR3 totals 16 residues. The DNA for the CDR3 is TGTGCCAGCAGTTCATCATCCGGGACAGGGGGTTTCGGCTACACCTTC. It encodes CASSSSSGTGGFGYTF.

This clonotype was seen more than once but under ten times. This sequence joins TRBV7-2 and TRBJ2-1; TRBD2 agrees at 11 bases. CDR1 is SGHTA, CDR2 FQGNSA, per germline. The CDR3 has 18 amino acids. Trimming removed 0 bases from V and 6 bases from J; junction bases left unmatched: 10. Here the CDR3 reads CASSLAPLSGRAGNEQFF. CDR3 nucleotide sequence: TGTGCCAGCAGCTTAGCGCCTCTTAGCGGGAGGGCCGGCAATGAGCAGTTCTTC. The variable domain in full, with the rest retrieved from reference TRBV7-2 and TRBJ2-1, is GAGVSQSPSNKVTEKGKDVELRCDPISGHTALYWYRQSLGQGLEFLIYFQGNSAPDKSGLPSDRFSAERTGGSVSTLTIQRTQQEDSAVYLCASSLAPLSGRAGNEQFFGPGTRLTVL.

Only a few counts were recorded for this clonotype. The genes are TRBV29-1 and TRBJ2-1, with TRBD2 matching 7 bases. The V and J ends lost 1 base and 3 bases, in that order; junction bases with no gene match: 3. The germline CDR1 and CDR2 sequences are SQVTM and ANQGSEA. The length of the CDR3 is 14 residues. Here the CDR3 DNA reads TGCAGCGTTGAAGGGCGGGAGAACTACAATGAGCAGTTCTTC. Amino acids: CSVEGRENYNEQFF.

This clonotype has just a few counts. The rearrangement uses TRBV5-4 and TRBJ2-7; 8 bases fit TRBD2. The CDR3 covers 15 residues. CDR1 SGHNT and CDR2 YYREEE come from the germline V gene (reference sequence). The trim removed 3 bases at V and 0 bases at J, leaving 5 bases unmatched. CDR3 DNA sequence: TGTGCCAGCAGCTACATAAGCGGGAGCTCCTACGAGCAGTACTTC. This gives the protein CASSYISGSSYEQYF.

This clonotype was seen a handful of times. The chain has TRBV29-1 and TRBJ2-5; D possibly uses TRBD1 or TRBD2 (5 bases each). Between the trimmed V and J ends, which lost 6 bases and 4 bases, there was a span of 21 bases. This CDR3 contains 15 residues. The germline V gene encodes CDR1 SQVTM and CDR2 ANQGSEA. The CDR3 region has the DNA TGCAGCGTCCTGAGGGATACGGGACGGCGAGAGACCCAGTACTTC. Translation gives CSVLRDTGRRETQYF. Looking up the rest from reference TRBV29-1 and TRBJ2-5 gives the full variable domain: SAVISQKPSRDICQRGTSLTIQCQVDSQVTMMFWYRQQPGQSLTLIATANQGSEATYESGFVIDKFPISRPNLTFSTLTVSNMSPEDSSIYLCSVLRDTGRRETQYFGPGTRLLVL.

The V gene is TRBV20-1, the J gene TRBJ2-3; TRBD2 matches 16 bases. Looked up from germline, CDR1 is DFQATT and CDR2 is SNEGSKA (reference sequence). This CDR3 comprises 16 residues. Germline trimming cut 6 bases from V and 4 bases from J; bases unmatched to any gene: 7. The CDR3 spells CSAPGLAGGPPDTQYF. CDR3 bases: TGCAGTGCGCCGGGACTAGCGGGAGGGCCTCCAGATACGCAGTATTTT.

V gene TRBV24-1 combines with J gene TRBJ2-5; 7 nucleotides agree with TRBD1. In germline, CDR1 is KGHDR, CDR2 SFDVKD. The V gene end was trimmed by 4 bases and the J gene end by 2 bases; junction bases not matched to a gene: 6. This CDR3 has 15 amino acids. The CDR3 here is CATSEIGTAQETQYF. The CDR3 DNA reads TGTGCCACCAGTGAAATCGGGACAGCGCAAGAGACCCAGTACTTC.

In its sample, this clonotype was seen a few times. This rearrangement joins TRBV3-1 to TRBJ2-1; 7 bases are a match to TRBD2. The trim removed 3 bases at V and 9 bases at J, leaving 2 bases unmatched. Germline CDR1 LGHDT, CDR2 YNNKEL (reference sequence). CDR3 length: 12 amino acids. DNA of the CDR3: TGTGCCAGCAGCCATGGGGGGGTTGAGCAGTTCTTC. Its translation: CASSHGGVEQFF.

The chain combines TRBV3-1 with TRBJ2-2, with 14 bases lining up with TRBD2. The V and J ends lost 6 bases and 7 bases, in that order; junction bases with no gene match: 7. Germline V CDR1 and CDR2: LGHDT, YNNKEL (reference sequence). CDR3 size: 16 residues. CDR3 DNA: TGTGCCAGCAGTCGGACTAGCGGGAGGAGTAGCGGGGAGCTGTTTTTT. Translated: CASSRTSGRSSGELFF.

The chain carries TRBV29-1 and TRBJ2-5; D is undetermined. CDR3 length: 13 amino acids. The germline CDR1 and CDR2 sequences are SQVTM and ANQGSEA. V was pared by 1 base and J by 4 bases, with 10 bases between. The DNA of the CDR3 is TGCAGCGTTGAAGGGCAGATGGGAGAGACCCAGTACTTC. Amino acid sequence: CSVEGQMGETQYF.

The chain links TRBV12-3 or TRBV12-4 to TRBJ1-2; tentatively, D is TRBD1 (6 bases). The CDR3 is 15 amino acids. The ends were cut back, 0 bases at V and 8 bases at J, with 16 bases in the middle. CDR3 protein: CASSLAGQLGFGYTF. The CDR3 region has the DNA TGTGCCAGCAGTTTAGCAGGACAGCTGGGATTCGGCTACACCTTC.

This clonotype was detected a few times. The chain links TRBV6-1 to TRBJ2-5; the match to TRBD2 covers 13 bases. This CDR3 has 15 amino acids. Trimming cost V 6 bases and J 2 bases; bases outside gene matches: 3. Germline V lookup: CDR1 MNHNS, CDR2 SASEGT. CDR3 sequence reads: CASRGLAGAQETQYF. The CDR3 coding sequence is TGTGCCAGCAGAGGACTAGCGGGGGCTCAAGAGACCCAGTACTTC.

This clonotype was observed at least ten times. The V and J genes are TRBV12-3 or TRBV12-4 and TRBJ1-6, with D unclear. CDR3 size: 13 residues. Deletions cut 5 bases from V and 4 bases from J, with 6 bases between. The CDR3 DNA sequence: TGTGCCAGCAGTCAAAGATATAATTCACCCCTCCACTTT. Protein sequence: CASSQRYNSPLHF.

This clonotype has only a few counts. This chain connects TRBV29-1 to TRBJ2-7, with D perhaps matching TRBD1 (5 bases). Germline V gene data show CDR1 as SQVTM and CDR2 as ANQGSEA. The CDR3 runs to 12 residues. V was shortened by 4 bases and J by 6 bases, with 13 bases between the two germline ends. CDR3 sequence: CSVGQGLGEQYF. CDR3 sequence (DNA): TGCAGCGTTGGGCAGGGCCTGGGCGAGCAGTACTTC.

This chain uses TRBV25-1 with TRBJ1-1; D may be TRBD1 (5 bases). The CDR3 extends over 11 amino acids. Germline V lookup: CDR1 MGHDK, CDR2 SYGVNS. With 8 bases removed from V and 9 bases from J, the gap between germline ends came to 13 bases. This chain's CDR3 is CASWEGSQAFF. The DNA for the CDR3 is TGTGCCAGCTGGGAGGGGTCTCAAGCTTTCTTT. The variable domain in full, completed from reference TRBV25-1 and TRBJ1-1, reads EADIYQTPRYLVIGTGKKITLECSQTMGHDKMYWYQQDPGMELHLIHYSYGVNSTEKGDLSSESTVSRIRTEHFPLTLESARPSHTSQYLCASWEGSQAFFGQGTRLTVV.

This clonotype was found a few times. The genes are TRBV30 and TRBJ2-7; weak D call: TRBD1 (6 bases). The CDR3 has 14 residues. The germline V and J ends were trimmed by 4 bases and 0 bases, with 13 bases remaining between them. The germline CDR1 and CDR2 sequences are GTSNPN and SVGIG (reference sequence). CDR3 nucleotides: TGTGCCTGGACTTCGCAGGGGAGCTCCTACGAGCAGTACTTC. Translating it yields CAWTSQGSSYEQYF. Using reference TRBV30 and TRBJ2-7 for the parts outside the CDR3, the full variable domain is SQTIHQWPATLVQPVGSPLSLECTVEGTSNPNLYWYRQAAGRGLQLLFYSVGIGQISSEVPQNLSASRPQDRQFILSSKKLLLSDSGFYLCAWTSQGSSYEQYFGPGTRLTVT.